This entry features one T cell receptor (beta chain) sequence. Its antigen is as yet unknown. This entry comes from a study of cytomegalovirus exposure and HLA in healthy donors. With 60 Vbeta and 13 Jbeta primers, the PCR was carried out. Sequencing was performed with immunoSEQ multiplex PCR; in TCRdb, only in-frame clones are kept and a portion is missing. The data hold around 140,000 clones, with about 71% observed a single time. CDR1 is SGDLS and CDR2 is YYNGEE in the germline V gene. The trim removed 3 bases at V and 3 bases at J, leaving 9 bases unmatched. CDR3 size: 16 residues. Findings of the study overall: An analysis that came later showed most CMV-associated TCR beta chains appearing HLA-restricted. Reportedly, diagnosis of cytomegalovirus status by the classifier showed high specificity and sensitivity.

Sequencing was performed on PBMCs. The source is a woman aged 55-70 years in good health and CMV-seropositive. The V gene is TRBV9, the J gene TRBJ2-4; 7 bases match TRBD2. The CDR3 reads CASSGAGFGGKNIQYF. The CDR3 DNA is TGTGCCAGCAGCGGAGCGGGGTTTGGGGGCAAAAACATTCAGTACTTC.